Following are 15 T cell receptor beta chains from one sample sequenced in a study of cytomegalovirus exposure and HLA in healthy donors. Libraries were prepared by immunoSEQ multiplex PCR; TCRdb keeps only in-frame clonotypes and omits some of them. This repertoire shows around 200,000 clones, roughly three quarters found once; its top ten account for 0.95% to 1.5%. Material for sequencing was PBMCs. Every receptor here comes from a woman in her twenties or thirties in good health and CMV-seronegative.

This clone showed up just a few times. The chain combines TRBV7-6 with TRBJ1-2; D unresolved. The CDR3 contains 13 residues. With 5 bases removed from V and 7 bases from J, the gap between germline ends came to 14 bases. Germline CDR1 SGHVS, CDR2 FNYEAQ. The DNA for the CDR3 is TGTGCCAGCAGCCCCGCCCAGGATCTTGGCTACACCTTC. Translation gives CASSPAQDLGYTF.

The rearrangement links TRBV7-2 to TRBJ2-7, with 10 bases aligning to TRBD1. J was trimmed by 6 bases and V by 5 bases; bases with no gene match: 7. This CDR3 contains 14 residues. Per the germline V gene, CDR1 is SGHTA and CDR2 is FQGNSA. The CDR3, as DNA: TGTGCCAGCAGCACCGCCGGGACAGGGGTCGAGCAGTACTTC. This sequence encodes CASSTAGTGVEQYF.

The gene calls are TRBV19 and TRBJ2-7; 10 nucleotides line up with TRBD2. The CDR3 length is 16 residues. The V segment lost 4 bases and the J segment 0 bases; nucleotides outside the gene matches: 6. Germline V gives CDR1 LNHDA, CDR2 SQIVND (reference sequence). This CDR3 is CASSTTGTSDSYEQYF. The CDR3 DNA sequence: TGTGCCAGTAGTACTACCGGGACTAGCGACTCCTACGAGCAGTACTTC.

V and J are TRBV5-4 and TRBJ2-1, with D possibly TRBD1 on 5 matching bases. CDR1 is SGHNT, CDR2 YYREEE, per germline (reference sequence). Trimming removed 6 bases at V and 6 bases at J, with 19 bases between. The CDR3 runs 15 residues. The chain's CDR3 is CASNPAWGAGNEQFF. The CDR3 DNA follows: TGTGCCAGCAACCCCGCTTGGGGCGCAGGCAATGAGCAGTTCTTC.

The chain is built from TRBV5-1 and TRBJ2-7; D may be TRBD2 (5 bases). Germline V gives CDR1 SGHRS, CDR2 YFSETQ. V lost 4 bases, J lost 3 bases, and 20 bases lay in between. CDR3 length: 16 amino acids. CDR3 residues: CASSRRRQEAVYEQYF. The CDR3 bases are TGCGCCAGCAGCCGACGTCGGCAGGAGGCCGTCTACGAGCAGTACTTC. The full variable domain, its missing parts supplied by reference TRBV5-1 and TRBJ2-7, is KAGVTQTPRYLIKTRGQQVTLSCSPISGHRSVSWYQQTPGQGLQFLFEYFSETQRNKGNFPGRFSGRQFSNSRSEMNVSTLELGDSALYLCASSRRRQEAVYEQYFGPGTRLTVT.

In the case of this clone: Other DNA sequences in the sample encode the same CDR3. V gene TRBV18 combines with J gene TRBJ2-2; D might be TRBD1 (5 bases). V gave up 2 bases and J gave up 1 base, with 5 bases separating them. The CDR3 runs 14 residues. Germline V lookup: CDR1 KGHSH, CDR2 LQKENI. CDR3 protein: CASSPDRNTGELFF. As DNA, the CDR3 is TGTGCCAGCTCACCAGACAGGAACACCGGGGAGCTGTTTTTT.

This clone appeared a single time. The chain is built from TRBV15 and TRBJ1-5, with TRBD1 identical over 8 bases. Trimming took 0 bases from V and 5 from J; bases not matched to a gene: 0. This CDR3 comprises 14 residues. The V gene's germline CDR1 is LNHNV and CDR2 YYDKDF (reference sequence). The CDR3 is CATSRDRGHQPQHF. In nucleotides, the CDR3 is TGTGCCACCAGCAGAGACAGGGGGCATCAGCCCCAGCATTTT.

The V and J genes are TRBV5-1 and TRBJ2-7; TRBD2 agrees at 7 bases. CDR1 and CDR2 (germline): SGHRS, YFSETQ. The CDR3 loop spans 14 amino acids. With V trimmed by 2 bases and J by 6 bases, 8 bases remained unmatched. Written as DNA, the CDR3 is TGCGCCAGCAGCTTAGTCGGACTAGTCAGCGAGCAGTACTTC. Translated: CASSLVGLVSEQYF.

The chain uses TRBV30 and TRBJ2-7, with 7 bases lining up with TRBD1. V dropped 2 bases and J dropped 12; count of bases not matched to a gene: 13. This CDR3 has 13 residues. Germline CDR1 GTSNPN, CDR2 SVGIG (reference sequence). The CDR3 nucleotides are TGTGCCTGGAGTCCCTGGGCCGGACAGGAGAGGTACTTC. Protein sequence: CAWSPWAGQERYF.

This clone showed up just a few times. The CDR3 DNA sequence: TGTGCCAGCAGCAACCGAGGCAGGGCTGGGGAGCAGTACTTC. As protein: CASSNRGRAGEQYF. The V call is TRBV7-9, the J call TRBJ2-7, with D possibly TRBD1 on 5 matching bases. The CDR3 extends over 14 amino acids. Trimming removed 5 bases from V and 7 bases from J, with 18 bases in between. The V gene's germline CDR1 is SEHNR and CDR2 FQNEAQ (reference sequence).

The chain joins TRBV6-5 to TRBJ2-7; 9 nucleotides align to TRBD2. This CDR3 contains 15 residues. Germline V gene data show CDR1 as MNHEY and CDR2 as SVGAGI. Unmatched junction bases numbered 4, after V lost 2 bases and J lost 2 bases. CDR3 coding DNA: TGTGCCAGCAGTTACAGGGCGGGAGGGCCCTACGAGCAGTACTTC. Translation: CASSYRAGGPYEQYF.

V and J are TRBV27 and TRBJ2-1, with 8 bases identical to TRBD2. Germline V gene data show CDR1 as MNHEY and CDR2 as SMNVEV (reference sequence). The CDR3 runs to 14 residues. V lost 7 bases and J lost 3; bases outside the gene matches: 5. As DNA, the CDR3 is TGTGCCAGCACCATTAGCGGGAACTACAATGAGCAGTTCTTC. Protein sequence: CASTISGNYNEQFF.

This clone was counted once. V usage is TRBV27 and J usage is TRBJ2-7; TRBD1 agrees at 8 bases. Trimming cost V 1 base and J 1 base; bases outside gene matches: 3. This CDR3 region has 15 residues. Germline V gene lookup returns CDR1 MNHEY and CDR2 SMNVEV (reference sequence). CDR3 residues: CASSLLGTGSYEQYF. In DNA form, the CDR3 reads TGTGCCAGCAGTTTATTAGGGACAGGTTCCTACGAGCAGTACTTC.

This sequence joins TRBV14 and TRBJ1-6; D may be TRBD1 (6 bases). Trimming took 8 bases from V and 9 from J, leaving 14 bases between them. CDR1 and CDR2 (germline): SGHDN, FVKESK. The length of the CDR3 is 13 residues. The CDR3 spells CASGPRGGSPLHF. In DNA, the CDR3 is TGTGCCAGCGGCCCTAGGGGGGGTTCACCCCTCCACTTT.

The rearrangement uses TRBV10-2 and TRBJ2-1; no clear D gene. The CDR3 length is 12 residues. Germline assignment: CDR1 WSHSY and CDR2 SAAADI. Trimming stripped 4 bases from V and 3 bases from J, with 4 bases between. This chain's CDR3 is CASSVHYNEQFF. The CDR3 DNA reads as TGCGCCAGCAGTGTCCACTACAATGAGCAGTTCTTC.